This passage covers 7 T cell receptor beta chains from one sample sequenced in a study of chemoradiotherapy in HPV16-positive cancers. TCRdb keeps only in-frame clones here, not all; method: immunoSEQ multiplex PCR. The table includes over a thousand clones, about 88% detected once. The material was tumor tissue, obtained from a patient who underwent chemoradiotherapy. Source of these receptors: a human donor with HPV-associated anogenital cancer.

The V call is TRBV28, the J call TRBJ1-6; D is uncertain. This CDR3 spans 14 amino acids. V was pared by 5 bases and J by 3 bases, with 8 bases between. The germline gives CDR1 MDHEN, CDR2 SYDVKM. CDR3 sequence: CASSPLVYNSPLHF. CDR3 sequence (DNA): TGTGCCAGCAGTCCCCTGGTCTATAATTCACCCCTCCACTTT.

V and J are TRBV28 and TRBJ1-1; 8 nucleotides agree with TRBD1. The germline V gene encodes CDR1 MDHEN and CDR2 SYDVKM. This CDR3 is built from 16 residues. J lost 4 bases, V lost 3 bases, and 10 bases had no gene match. The CDR3 coding sequence is TGTGCCAGCAGTTTCTTAGGCAGGGGGCAGATCACTGAAGCTTTCTTT. Encoded protein: CASSFLGRGQITEAFF.

The genes are TRBV7-9 and TRBJ1-6; D not resolved. The CDR3 runs to 15 residues. The V and J ends lost 2 bases and 8 bases respectively, with 13 bases between them. Germline lookup yields CDR1 SEHNR and CDR2 FQNEAQ (reference sequence). The CDR3 reads CASSLTGPLDSPLHF. The CDR3 DNA reads TGTGCCAGCAGCTTAACTGGACCCCTCGATTCACCCCTCCACTTT.

The chain recombines TRBV6-6 with TRBJ2-5; TRBD2 matches 7 bases. V lost 1 base and J lost 7; bases outside the gene matches: 9. Looked up from germline, CDR1 is MNHNY and CDR2 is SVGAGI (reference sequence). This CDR3 has 15 residues. The CDR3 loop reads CASSYWDYIGGTQYF. The DNA for the CDR3 is TGTGCCAGCAGTTACTGGGACTATATTGGGGGGACCCAGTACTTC.

The rearrangement links TRBV27 to TRBJ2-1; no clear D gene. V lost 2 bases, J lost 4 bases, and 9 bases lay in between. CDR1 is MNHEY, CDR2 SMNVEV, per germline (reference sequence). The CDR3 contains 14 residues. The CDR3 sequence is CASSLKRLYNEQFF. In nucleotides, the CDR3 is TGTGCCAGCAGTTTAAAGCGATTATACAATGAGCAGTTCTTC.

This chain connects TRBV2 to TRBJ1-5; D not certain. The V and J ends lost 4 bases and 2 bases respectively, with 12 bases between them. The CDR3 extends over 15 amino acids. The germline CDR1 and CDR2 sequences are SNHLY and FYNNEI. The CDR3 spells CASSGTGKGNQPQHF. The CDR3 DNA reads TGTGCCAGCAGTGGGACGGGGAAGGGCAATCAGCCCCAGCATTTT.

The CDR3 DNA reads as TGTGCCAGCAGCTTATTCGGGGGCGTTGGACAGCCCCAGCATTTT. Translating gives CASSLFGGVGQPQHF. The rearrangement uses TRBV13 and TRBJ1-5; the D gene is possibly TRBD1 (6 bases). The V and J ends lost 2 bases and 7 bases respectively, with 15 bases between them. Germline V gene data show CDR1 as PRHDT and CDR2 as FYEKMQ (reference sequence). The CDR3 covers 15 residues.